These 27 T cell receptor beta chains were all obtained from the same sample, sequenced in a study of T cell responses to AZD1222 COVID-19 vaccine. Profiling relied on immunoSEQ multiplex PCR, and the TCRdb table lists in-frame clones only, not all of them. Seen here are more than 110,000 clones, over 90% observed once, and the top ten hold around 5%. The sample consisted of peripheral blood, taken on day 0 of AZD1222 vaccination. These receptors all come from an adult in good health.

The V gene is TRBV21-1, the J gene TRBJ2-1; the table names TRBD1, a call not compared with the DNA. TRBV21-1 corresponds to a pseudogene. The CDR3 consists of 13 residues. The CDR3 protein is CASSNQAYNEQFF. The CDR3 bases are TGTGCCAGCAGCAATCAGGCTTACAATGAGCAGTTCTTC.

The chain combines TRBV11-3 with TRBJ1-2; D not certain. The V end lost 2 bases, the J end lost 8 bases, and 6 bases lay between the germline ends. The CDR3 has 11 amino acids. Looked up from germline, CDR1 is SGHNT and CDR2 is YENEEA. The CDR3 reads CASSLMGGYTF. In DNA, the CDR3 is TGTGCCAGCAGCTTAATGGGGGGCTACACCTTC.

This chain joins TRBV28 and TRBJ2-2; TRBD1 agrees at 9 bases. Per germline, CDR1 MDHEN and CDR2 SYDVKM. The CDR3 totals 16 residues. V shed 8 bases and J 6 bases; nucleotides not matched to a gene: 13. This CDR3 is CASRGQGLSGAGELFF. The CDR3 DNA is TGTGCCAGCCGGGGACAGGGATTGTCAGGGGCCGGGGAGCTGTTTTTT.

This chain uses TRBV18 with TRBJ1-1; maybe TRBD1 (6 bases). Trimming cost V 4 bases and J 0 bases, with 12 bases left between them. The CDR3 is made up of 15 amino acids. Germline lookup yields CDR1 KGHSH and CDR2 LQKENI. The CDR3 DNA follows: TGTGCCAGCTCACTGGAGGGGGACATGAACACTGAAGCTTTCTTT. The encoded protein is CASSLEGDMNTEAFF.

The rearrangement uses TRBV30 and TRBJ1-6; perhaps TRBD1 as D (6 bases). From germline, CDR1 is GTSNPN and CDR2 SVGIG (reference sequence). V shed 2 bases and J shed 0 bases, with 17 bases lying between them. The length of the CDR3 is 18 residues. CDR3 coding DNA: TGTGCCTGGAGTACGGGACATCCACTAAGCTCCTATAATTCACCCCTCCACTTT. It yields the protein CAWSTGHPLSSYNSPLHF.

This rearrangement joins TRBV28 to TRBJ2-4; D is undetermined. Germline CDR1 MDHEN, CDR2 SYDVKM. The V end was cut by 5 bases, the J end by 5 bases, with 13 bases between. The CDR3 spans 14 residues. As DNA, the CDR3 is TGTGCCAGCAGTCCCCCCCCAGGACAAAACATTCAGTACTTC. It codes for CASSPPPGQNIQYF.

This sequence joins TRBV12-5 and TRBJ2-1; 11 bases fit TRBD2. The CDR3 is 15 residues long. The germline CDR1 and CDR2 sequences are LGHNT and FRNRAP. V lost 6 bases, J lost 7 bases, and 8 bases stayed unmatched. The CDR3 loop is CASGLAGGPKNEQFF. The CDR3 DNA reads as TGTGCTAGTGGGTTAGCGGGAGGGCCCAAGAATGAGCAGTTCTTC. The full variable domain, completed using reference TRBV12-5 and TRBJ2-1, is DARVTQTPRHKVTEMGQEVTMRCQPILGHNTVFWYRQTMMQGLELLAYFRNRAPLDDSGMPKDRFSAEMPDATLATLKIQPSEPRDSAVYFCASGLAGGPKNEQFFGPGTRLTVL.

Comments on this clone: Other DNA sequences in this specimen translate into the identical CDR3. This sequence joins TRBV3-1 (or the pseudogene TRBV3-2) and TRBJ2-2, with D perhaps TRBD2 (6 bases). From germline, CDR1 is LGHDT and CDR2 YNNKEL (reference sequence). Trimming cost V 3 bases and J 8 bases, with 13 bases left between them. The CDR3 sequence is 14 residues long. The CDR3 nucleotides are TGTGCCAGCAGCCACAGACTAGGGACTGGGGAGCTGTTTTTT. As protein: CASSHRLGTGELFF.

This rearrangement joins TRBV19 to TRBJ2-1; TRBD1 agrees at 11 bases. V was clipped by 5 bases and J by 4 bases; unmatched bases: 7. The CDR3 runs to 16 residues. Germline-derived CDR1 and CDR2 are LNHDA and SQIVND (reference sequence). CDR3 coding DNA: TGTGCCAGTAGTGCAGGACAGGGGGCGGGTTACAATGAGCAGTTCTTC. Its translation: CASSAGQGAGYNEQFF.

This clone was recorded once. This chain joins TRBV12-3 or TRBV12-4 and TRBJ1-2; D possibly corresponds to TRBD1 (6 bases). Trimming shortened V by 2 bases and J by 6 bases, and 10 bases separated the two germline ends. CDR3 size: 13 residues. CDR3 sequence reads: CASSLWDTDGYTF. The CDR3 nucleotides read TGTGCCAGCAGTTTATGGGACACCGATGGCTACACCTTC.

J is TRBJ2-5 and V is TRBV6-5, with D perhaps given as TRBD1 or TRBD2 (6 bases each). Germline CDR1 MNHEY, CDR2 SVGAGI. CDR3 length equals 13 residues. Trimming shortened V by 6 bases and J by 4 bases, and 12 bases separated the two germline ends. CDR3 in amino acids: CASRRGALETQYF. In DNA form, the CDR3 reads TGTGCCAGCAGGAGGGGGGCGCTAGAGACCCAGTACTTC.

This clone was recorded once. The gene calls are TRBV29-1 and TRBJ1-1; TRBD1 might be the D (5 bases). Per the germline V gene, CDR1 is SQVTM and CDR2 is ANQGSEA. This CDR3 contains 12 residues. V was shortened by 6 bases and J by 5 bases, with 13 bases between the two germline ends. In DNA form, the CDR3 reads TGCAGCGTAACTAGGGGAGGTACTGAAGCTTTCTTT. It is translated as CSVTRGGTEAFF.

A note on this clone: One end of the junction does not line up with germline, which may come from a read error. The CDR3 loop is CASSPLAGGVGELFF. CDR3 bases: TGTGCTAGCAGCCCCCTAGCGGGAGGGGTCGGGGAGCTGTTTTTT. The chain links TRBV7-7 to TRBJ2-2; 12 nucleotides agree with TRBD2. There are 15 residues in the CDR3. Looked up from germline, CDR1 is SSHAT and CDR2 is FNYEAQ (reference sequence).

CDR3 residues: CASSLAHQETQYF. CDR3 coding DNA: TGTGCCAGCAGCTTGGCCCACCAAGAGACCCAGTACTTC. The chain couples TRBV5-5 to TRBJ2-5; no reliable D call. CDR1 is SGHKS and CDR2 is YYEKEE in the germline V gene (reference sequence). The CDR3 has 13 amino acids. Trimming took off 0 bases at V and 0 bases at J, with 3 bases between the two ends.

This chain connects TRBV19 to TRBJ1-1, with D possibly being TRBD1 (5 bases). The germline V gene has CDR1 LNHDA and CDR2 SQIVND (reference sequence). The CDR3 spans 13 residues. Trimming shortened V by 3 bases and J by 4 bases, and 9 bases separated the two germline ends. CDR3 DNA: TGTGCCAGTAGTATCTACGACAGCACTGAAGCTTTCTTT. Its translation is CASSIYDSTEAFF.

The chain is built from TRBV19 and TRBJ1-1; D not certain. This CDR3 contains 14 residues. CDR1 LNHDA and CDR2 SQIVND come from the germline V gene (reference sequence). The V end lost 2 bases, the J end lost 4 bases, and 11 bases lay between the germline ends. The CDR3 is CASSIRSVSTEAFF. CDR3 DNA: TGTGCCAGTAGTATAAGGAGTGTAAGCACTGAAGCTTTCTTT.

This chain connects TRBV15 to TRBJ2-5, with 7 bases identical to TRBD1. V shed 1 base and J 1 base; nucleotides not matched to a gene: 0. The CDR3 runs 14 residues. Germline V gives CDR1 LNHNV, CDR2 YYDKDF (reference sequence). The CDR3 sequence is CATSRGDSQETQYF. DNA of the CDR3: TGTGCCACCAGCAGAGGGGACAGCCAAGAGACCCAGTACTTC.

The CDR3 sequence: CASSKSGTVEQFF. CDR3 nucleotide sequence: TGCGCCAGCAGCAAATCCGGGACGGTTGAGCAGTTCTTC. The V call is TRBV5-1, the J call TRBJ2-1; D may be TRBD1 or TRBD2 (5 bases each). Germline V gives CDR1 SGHRS, CDR2 YFSETQ. V dropped 4 bases and J dropped 9 bases, with 14 bases sitting between them. The CDR3 sequence is 13 residues long.

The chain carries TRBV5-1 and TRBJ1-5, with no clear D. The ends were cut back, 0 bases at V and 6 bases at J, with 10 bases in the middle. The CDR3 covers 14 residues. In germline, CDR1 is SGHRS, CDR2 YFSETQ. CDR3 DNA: TGCGCCAGCAGCTTGGATGCGGGTGCTCAGCCCCAGCATTTT. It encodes CASSLDAGAQPQHF.

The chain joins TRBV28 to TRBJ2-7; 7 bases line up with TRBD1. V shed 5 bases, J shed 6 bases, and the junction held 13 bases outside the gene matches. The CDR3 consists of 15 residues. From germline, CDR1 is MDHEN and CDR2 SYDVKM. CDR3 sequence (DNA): TGTGCCAGCAGTATAGGGGGCAGGGTATATTCCGAGCAGTACTTC. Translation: CASSIGGRVYSEQYF.

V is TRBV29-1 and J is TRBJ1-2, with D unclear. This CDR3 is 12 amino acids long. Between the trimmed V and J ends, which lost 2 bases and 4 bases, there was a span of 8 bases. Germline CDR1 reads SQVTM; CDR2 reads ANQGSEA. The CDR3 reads CSVELESYGYTF. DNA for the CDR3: TGCAGCGTTGAACTGGAAAGCTATGGCTACACCTTC.

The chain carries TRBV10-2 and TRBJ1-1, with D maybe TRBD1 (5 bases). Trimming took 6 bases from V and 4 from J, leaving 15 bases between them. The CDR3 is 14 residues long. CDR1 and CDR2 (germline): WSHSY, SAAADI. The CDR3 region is CASRMTGTVTEAFF. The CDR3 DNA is TGCGCCAGCAGAATGACCGGGACGGTCACTGAAGCTTTCTTT.

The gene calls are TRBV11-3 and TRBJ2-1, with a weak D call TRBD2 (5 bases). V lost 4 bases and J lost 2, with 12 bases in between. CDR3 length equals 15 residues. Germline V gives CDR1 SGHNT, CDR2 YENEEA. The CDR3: CASSSGLTTYNEQFF. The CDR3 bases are TGTGCCAGCAGCTCTGGACTGACGACCTACAATGAGCAGTTCTTC.

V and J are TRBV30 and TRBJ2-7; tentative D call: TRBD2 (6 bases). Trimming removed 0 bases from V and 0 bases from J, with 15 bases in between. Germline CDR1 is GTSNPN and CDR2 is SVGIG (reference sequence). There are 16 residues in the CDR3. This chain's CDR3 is CAWSVPGVAASYEQYF. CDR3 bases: TGTGCCTGGAGTGTACCCGGAGTAGCGGCCTCCTACGAGCAGTACTTC.

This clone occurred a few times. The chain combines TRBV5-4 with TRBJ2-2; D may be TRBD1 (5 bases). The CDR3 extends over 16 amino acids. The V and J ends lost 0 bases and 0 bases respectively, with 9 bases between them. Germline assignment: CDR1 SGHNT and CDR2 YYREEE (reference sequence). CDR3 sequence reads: CASSLAVTANTGELFF. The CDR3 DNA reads TGTGCCAGCAGCTTGGCCGTGACAGCGAACACCGGGGAGCTGTTTTTT.

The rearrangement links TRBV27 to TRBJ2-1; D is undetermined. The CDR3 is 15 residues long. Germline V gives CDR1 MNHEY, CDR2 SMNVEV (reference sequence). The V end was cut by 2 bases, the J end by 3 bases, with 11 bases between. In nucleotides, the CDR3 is TGTGCCAGCAGTTTAGTGGGCCGACTCTACAATGAGCAGTTCTTC. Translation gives CASSLVGRLYNEQFF.

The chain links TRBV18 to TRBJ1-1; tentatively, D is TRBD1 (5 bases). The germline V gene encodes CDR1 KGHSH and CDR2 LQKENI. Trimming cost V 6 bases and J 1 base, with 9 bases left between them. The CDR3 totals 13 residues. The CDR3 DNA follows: TGTGCCAGCTCCGAGGGGACGAACACTGAAGCTTTCTTT. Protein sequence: CASSEGTNTEAFF.